This entry lists 26 T cell receptor beta chains sequenced from one sample in a study of blood T cell repertoires in COVID-19. Repertoires were generated with immunoSEQ multiplex PCR, while TCRdb's copy carries only in-frame clones and drops some. The sample consists of roughly 190,000 clones, 88% of them appearing once. Sequenced input: peripheral blood. These receptors all come from a man aged 40-55 years with active or convalescent COVID-19.

This clone was recorded only once. The chain links TRBV12-3 or TRBV12-4 to TRBJ1-6; D uncertain. V was trimmed by 6 bases and J by 10 bases, leaving 13 bases between them. The CDR3 loop spans 13 amino acids. The CDR3 region has the DNA TGTGCCAGCAGCTACGGGGATGGATCACCCCTCCACTTT. As protein: CASSYGDGSPLHF.

The chain combines TRBV6-5 with TRBJ2-1; D possibly corresponds to TRBD2 (6 bases). This CDR3 contains 13 residues. Between the trimmed V and J ends, which lost 8 bases and 0 bases, there was a span of 8 bases. Germline assignment: CDR1 MNHEY and CDR2 SVGAGI. CDR3 sequence reads: CASGGSSYNEQFF. Here the CDR3 DNA reads TGTGCCAGCGGAGGGAGCTCCTACAATGAGCAGTTCTTC.

V is TRBV19 and J is TRBJ1-3; D remains unclear. V was clipped by 5 bases and J by 0 bases, with 8 bases between them. Germline V CDR1 and CDR2: LNHDA, SQIVND (reference sequence). The CDR3 runs to 14 residues. The CDR3 sequence is CASSSENSGNTIYF. In DNA form, the CDR3 reads TGTGCCAGTAGTTCCGAGAACTCTGGAAACACCATATATTTT. Full variable domain (rest looked up from reference TRBV19 and TRBJ1-3): DGGITQSPKYLFRKEGQNVTLSCEQNLNHDAMYWYRQDPGQGLRLIYYSQIVNDFQKGDIAEGYSVSREKKESFPLTVTSAQKNPTAFYLCASSSENSGNTIYFGEGSWLTVV.

The rearrangement joins TRBV9 to TRBJ1-1, with 7 bases fitting TRBD1. After removal of 2 bases from V and 3 bases from J, the junction contained 4 bases not matched to a gene. Germline assignment: CDR1 SGDLS and CDR2 YYNGEE. The CDR3 spans 14 residues. As DNA, the CDR3 is TGTGCCAGCAGCGTCGACAGGGTCTACACTGAAGCTTTCTTT. Its protein product is CASSVDRVYTEAFF. The complete variable domain, with remaining parts taken from reference TRBV9 and TRBJ1-1, reads DSGVTQTPKHLITATGQRVTLRCSPRSGDLSVYWYQQSLDQGLQFLIQYYNGEERAKGNILERFSAQQFPDLHSELNLSSLELGDSALYFCASSVDRVYTEAFFGQGTRLTVV.

The chain employs TRBV7-9 and TRBJ2-2, with 12 bases that match TRBD2. Germline V gene data show CDR1 as SEHNR and CDR2 as FQNEAQ (reference sequence). J gave up 3 bases and V 5 bases, and 7 bases lay outside the gene matches. There are 17 residues in the CDR3. The CDR3 loop reads CASSPLGLAGDTGELFF. In DNA form, the CDR3 reads TGTGCCAGCAGCCCGTTGGGACTAGCGGGCGACACCGGGGAGCTGTTTTTT.

This rearrangement joins TRBV5-4 to TRBJ2-2; TRBD2 matches 8 bases. The J segment lost 1 base and the V segment lost 4 bases, leaving 6 bases of the junction unmatched. The CDR3 consists of 16 residues. The germline V gene encodes CDR1 SGHNT and CDR2 YYREEE (reference sequence). CDR3 residues: CASSLRSGGNTGELFF. The CDR3 nucleotides read TGTGCCAGCAGCCTCAGAAGCGGGGGGAACACCGGGGAGCTGTTTTTT.

This rearrangement joins TRBV5-6 to TRBJ1-6; TRBD1 matches 7 bases. Germline trimming cut 1 base from V and 10 bases from J; bases unmatched to any gene: 5. The CDR3 length is 14 residues. Germline V gene lookup returns CDR1 SGHDT and CDR2 YYEEEE. The DNA for the CDR3 is TGTGCCAGCAGCTTGAGAACAGGGGTATCACCCCTCCACTTT. Protein sequence: CASSLRTGVSPLHF.

V usage is TRBV7-2 and J usage is TRBJ2-7; 10 positions match TRBD2. Germline assignment: CDR1 SGHTA and CDR2 FQGNSA. The CDR3 is 17 amino acids. Trimming at V came to 1 base and at J to 2 bases, leaving 8 bases not matched to a gene. CDR3 in DNA: TGTGCCAGCAGCTTAGTTATCCTAGCGGGAGTGGCCTACGAGCAGTACTTC. This translates into CASSLVILAGVAYEQYF.

The chain recombines TRBV10-3 with TRBJ1-5; D is uncertain. Germline CDR1 is ENHRY and CDR2 is SYGVKD. Trimming took 10 bases from V and 0 from J, leaving 13 bases between them. This CDR3 has 14 residues. CDR3 region: CATRQYNSNQPQHF. In DNA, the CDR3 is TGTGCCACGCGGCAGTATAATAGCAATCAGCCCCAGCATTTT.

The chain employs TRBV9 and TRBJ2-6; D might be TRBD2 (6 bases). From germline, CDR1 is SGDLS and CDR2 YYNGEE. CDR3 length: 17 amino acids. Between the trimmed V and J ends, which lost 4 bases and 2 bases, there was a span of 16 bases. The CDR3, as DNA: TGTGCCAGCAGCCCAGGGACTTCTAACGCTGGGGCCAACGTCCTGACTTTC. Its protein is CASSPGTSNAGANVLTF.

The V and J genes are TRBV10-2 and TRBJ1-2; weak D call: TRBD1 (6 bases). CDR3 size: 15 residues. Trimming took off 6 bases at V and 7 bases at J, with 21 bases between the two ends. CDR1 WSHSY and CDR2 SAAADI come from the germline V gene. The CDR3 DNA sequence: TGCGCCAGCAGCCCGGGACACCCGGGTTTAGGTGGCTACACCTTC. This translates into CASSPGHPGLGGYTF.

As to this clone: The sample contains more than one DNA sequence encoding this CDR3. The V gene is TRBV7-9, the J gene TRBJ2-5; tentative D call: TRBD1 (6 bases). Germline V CDR1 and CDR2: SEHNR, FQNEAQ (reference sequence). The V end was cut by 1 base, the J end by 3 bases, with 6 bases between. The CDR3 runs to 13 residues. CDR3 region: CASSLGQEETQYF. The CDR3, as DNA: TGTGCCAGCAGCTTAGGACAGGAAGAGACCCAGTACTTC.

The chain has TRBV5-1 and TRBJ1-2; TRBD1 might be the D (5 bases). Germline CDR1 SGHRS, CDR2 YFSETQ. This CDR3 is built from 17 residues. The V and J ends lost 3 bases and 1 base respectively, with 19 bases between them. The DNA for the CDR3 is TGCGCCAGCAGCTCGACGTCTAGGGGTCAACTTAACTATGGCTACACCTTC. It translates to CASSSTSRGQLNYGYTF.

The genes are TRBV29-1 and TRBJ2-3, with a tentative D call TRBD1 (5 bases). This CDR3 comprises 12 residues. Per germline, CDR1 SQVTM and CDR2 ANQGSEA. Trimming shortened V by 8 bases and J by 2 bases, and 11 bases separated the two germline ends. The CDR3 sequence: CSSSGITDTQYF. The CDR3 DNA reads TGCAGCTCATCAGGGATCACAGATACGCAGTATTTT.

The rearrangement links TRBV7-2 to TRBJ1-5, with no clear D. V was cut by 1 base and J by 9 bases, with 7 bases left in between. CDR1 and CDR2 from the germline V gene are SGHTA and FQGNSA. The CDR3 consists of 12 residues. The CDR3 sequence: CASSLVVAPQHF. The DNA for the CDR3 is TGTGCCAGCAGCTTAGTAGTAGCGCCCCAGCATTTT.

The chain carries TRBV5-4 and TRBJ2-7; D might be TRBD1 (7 bases). Germline lookup yields CDR1 SGHNT and CDR2 YYREEE (reference sequence). This CDR3 is 18 amino acids long. V lost 0 bases and J 2 bases, leaving 21 bases between the germline ends. CDR3: CASSLERLVGTVPYEQYF. In DNA form, the CDR3 reads TGTGCCAGCAGCTTGGAGAGACTAGTGGGGACAGTCCCCTACGAGCAGTACTTC.

The chain combines TRBV11-2 with TRBJ1-2; TRBD1 is a possible D gene (5 bases). This CDR3 has 12 amino acids. Looked up from germline, CDR1 is SGHAT and CDR2 is FQNNGV. V was clipped by 5 bases and J by 6 bases, with 10 bases between them. The CDR3 sequence is CASSGGLHGYTF. In DNA, the CDR3 is TGTGCCAGCAGCGGGGGACTTCATGGCTACACCTTC.

This chain connects TRBV29-1 to TRBJ2-7, with D perhaps matching TRBD2 (5 bases). The CDR3 has 12 amino acids. Trimming removed 6 bases from V and 2 bases from J, with 11 bases in between. CDR1 and CDR2 (germline): SQVTM, ANQGSEA. CDR3 loop: CSVLSGPYEQYF. The CDR3 bases are TGCAGCGTCTTGAGCGGACCCTACGAGCAGTACTTC.

J is TRBJ2-1 and V is TRBV5-1; 7 nucleotides match TRBD1. The trim removed 2 bases at V and 0 bases at J, leaving 11 bases unmatched. Germline V CDR1 and CDR2: SGHRS, YFSETQ. This CDR3 has 18 amino acids. CDR3 in DNA: TGCGCCAGCAGCTTAAGGACAGGTACCGTGATCTCCTACAATGAGCAGTTCTTC. Amino acids: CASSLRTGTVISYNEQFF.

This chain joins TRBV2 and TRBJ1-4; D is ambiguous. Trimming removed 1 base at V and 7 bases at J, with 19 bases between. Germline CDR1 is SNHLY and CDR2 is FYNNEI. CDR3 length: 17 residues. CDR3 loop: CASSEVRVIHNFEKLFF. DNA for the CDR3: TGTGCCAGCAGTGAAGTCCGGGTTATTCATAATTTTGAAAAACTGTTTTTT. Variable domain in full (rest from reference TRBV2 and TRBJ1-4): EPEVTQTPSHQVTQMGQEVILRCVPISNHLYFYWYRQILGQKVEFLVSFYNNEISEKSEIFDDQFSVERPDGSNFTLKIRSTKLEDSAMYFCASSEVRVIHNFEKLFFGSGTQLSVL.

The chain employs TRBV6-2 or TRBV6-3 and TRBJ2-4; tentatively, D is TRBD2 (6 bases). Germline V lookup: CDR1 MNHEY, CDR2 SVGEGT. There are 13 residues in the CDR3. Trimming cost V 2 bases and J 8 bases, with 10 bases left between them. The CDR3 loop reads CASSYAGLDIQYF. CDR3 sequence (DNA): TGTGCCAGCAGTTACGCGGGGCTCGACATTCAGTACTTC.

The chain is built from TRBV19 and TRBJ1-1; D is unresolved. The ends were cut back, 4 bases at V and 1 base at J, with 4 bases in the middle. Germline V gene lookup returns CDR1 LNHDA and CDR2 SQIVND (reference sequence). The CDR3 runs 12 residues. CDR3 bases: TGTGCCAGTAGTACGAGGAACACTGAAGCTTTCTTT. It encodes CASSTRNTEAFF. Using reference TRBV19 and TRBJ1-1 for the parts outside the CDR3, the full variable domain is DGGITQSPKYLFRKEGQNVTLSCEQNLNHDAMYWYRQDPGQGLRLIYYSQIVNDFQKGDIAEGYSVSREKKESFPLTVTSAQKNPTAFYLCASSTRNTEAFFGQGTRLTVV.

This sequence joins TRBV4-1 and TRBJ1-5; D is unresolved. In germline, CDR1 is MGHRA, CDR2 YSYEKL. This CDR3 spans 15 amino acids. The V and J ends lost 2 bases and 2 bases respectively, with 10 bases between them. CDR3 amino acids: CASSQSETRNQPQHF. In DNA, the CDR3 is TGCGCCAGCAGCCAATCTGAGACTCGCAATCAGCCCCAGCATTTT.

V and J are TRBV5-1 and TRBJ1-1, with D tentatively TRBD1 (6 bases). Trimming cost V 0 bases and J 3 bases, with 9 bases left between them. This CDR3 contains 14 residues. Germline V gene data show CDR1 as SGHRS and CDR2 as YFSETQ. This CDR3 reads CASSLDRVDTEAFF. In nucleotides, the CDR3 is TGCGCCAGCAGCTTGGACAGGGTTGACACTGAAGCTTTCTTT.

The J gene is TRBJ2-7, the V gene TRBV11-3; D ambiguous. V shed 1 base and J shed 2 bases, with 9 bases lying between them. Looked up from germline, CDR1 is SGHNT and CDR2 is YENEEA. The CDR3 sequence is 14 residues long. CDR3 region: CASSLAGSPYEQYF. CDR3 sequence (DNA): TGTGCCAGCAGCTTAGCTGGCAGTCCCTACGAGCAGTACTTC. Supplemented by reference TRBV11-3 and TRBJ2-7, the full variable domain reads EAGVVQSPRYKIIEKKQPVAFWCNPISGHNTLYWYLQNLGQGPELLIRYENEEAVDDSQLPKDRFSAERLKGVDSTLKIQPAELGDSAVYLCASSLAGSPYEQYFGPGTRLTVT.

This chain connects TRBV27 to TRBJ1-1, with TRBD1 identical over 10 bases. V lost 4 bases to trimming and J lost 1 base; unmatched junction nucleotides: 6. In germline, CDR1 is MNHEY, CDR2 SMNVEV (reference sequence). This CDR3 is built from 16 residues. The CDR3 DNA reads TGTGCCAGCAGTTACCGACAGGGGGCCGGGAACACTGAAGCTTTCTTT. Encoded protein: CASSYRQGAGNTEAFF.